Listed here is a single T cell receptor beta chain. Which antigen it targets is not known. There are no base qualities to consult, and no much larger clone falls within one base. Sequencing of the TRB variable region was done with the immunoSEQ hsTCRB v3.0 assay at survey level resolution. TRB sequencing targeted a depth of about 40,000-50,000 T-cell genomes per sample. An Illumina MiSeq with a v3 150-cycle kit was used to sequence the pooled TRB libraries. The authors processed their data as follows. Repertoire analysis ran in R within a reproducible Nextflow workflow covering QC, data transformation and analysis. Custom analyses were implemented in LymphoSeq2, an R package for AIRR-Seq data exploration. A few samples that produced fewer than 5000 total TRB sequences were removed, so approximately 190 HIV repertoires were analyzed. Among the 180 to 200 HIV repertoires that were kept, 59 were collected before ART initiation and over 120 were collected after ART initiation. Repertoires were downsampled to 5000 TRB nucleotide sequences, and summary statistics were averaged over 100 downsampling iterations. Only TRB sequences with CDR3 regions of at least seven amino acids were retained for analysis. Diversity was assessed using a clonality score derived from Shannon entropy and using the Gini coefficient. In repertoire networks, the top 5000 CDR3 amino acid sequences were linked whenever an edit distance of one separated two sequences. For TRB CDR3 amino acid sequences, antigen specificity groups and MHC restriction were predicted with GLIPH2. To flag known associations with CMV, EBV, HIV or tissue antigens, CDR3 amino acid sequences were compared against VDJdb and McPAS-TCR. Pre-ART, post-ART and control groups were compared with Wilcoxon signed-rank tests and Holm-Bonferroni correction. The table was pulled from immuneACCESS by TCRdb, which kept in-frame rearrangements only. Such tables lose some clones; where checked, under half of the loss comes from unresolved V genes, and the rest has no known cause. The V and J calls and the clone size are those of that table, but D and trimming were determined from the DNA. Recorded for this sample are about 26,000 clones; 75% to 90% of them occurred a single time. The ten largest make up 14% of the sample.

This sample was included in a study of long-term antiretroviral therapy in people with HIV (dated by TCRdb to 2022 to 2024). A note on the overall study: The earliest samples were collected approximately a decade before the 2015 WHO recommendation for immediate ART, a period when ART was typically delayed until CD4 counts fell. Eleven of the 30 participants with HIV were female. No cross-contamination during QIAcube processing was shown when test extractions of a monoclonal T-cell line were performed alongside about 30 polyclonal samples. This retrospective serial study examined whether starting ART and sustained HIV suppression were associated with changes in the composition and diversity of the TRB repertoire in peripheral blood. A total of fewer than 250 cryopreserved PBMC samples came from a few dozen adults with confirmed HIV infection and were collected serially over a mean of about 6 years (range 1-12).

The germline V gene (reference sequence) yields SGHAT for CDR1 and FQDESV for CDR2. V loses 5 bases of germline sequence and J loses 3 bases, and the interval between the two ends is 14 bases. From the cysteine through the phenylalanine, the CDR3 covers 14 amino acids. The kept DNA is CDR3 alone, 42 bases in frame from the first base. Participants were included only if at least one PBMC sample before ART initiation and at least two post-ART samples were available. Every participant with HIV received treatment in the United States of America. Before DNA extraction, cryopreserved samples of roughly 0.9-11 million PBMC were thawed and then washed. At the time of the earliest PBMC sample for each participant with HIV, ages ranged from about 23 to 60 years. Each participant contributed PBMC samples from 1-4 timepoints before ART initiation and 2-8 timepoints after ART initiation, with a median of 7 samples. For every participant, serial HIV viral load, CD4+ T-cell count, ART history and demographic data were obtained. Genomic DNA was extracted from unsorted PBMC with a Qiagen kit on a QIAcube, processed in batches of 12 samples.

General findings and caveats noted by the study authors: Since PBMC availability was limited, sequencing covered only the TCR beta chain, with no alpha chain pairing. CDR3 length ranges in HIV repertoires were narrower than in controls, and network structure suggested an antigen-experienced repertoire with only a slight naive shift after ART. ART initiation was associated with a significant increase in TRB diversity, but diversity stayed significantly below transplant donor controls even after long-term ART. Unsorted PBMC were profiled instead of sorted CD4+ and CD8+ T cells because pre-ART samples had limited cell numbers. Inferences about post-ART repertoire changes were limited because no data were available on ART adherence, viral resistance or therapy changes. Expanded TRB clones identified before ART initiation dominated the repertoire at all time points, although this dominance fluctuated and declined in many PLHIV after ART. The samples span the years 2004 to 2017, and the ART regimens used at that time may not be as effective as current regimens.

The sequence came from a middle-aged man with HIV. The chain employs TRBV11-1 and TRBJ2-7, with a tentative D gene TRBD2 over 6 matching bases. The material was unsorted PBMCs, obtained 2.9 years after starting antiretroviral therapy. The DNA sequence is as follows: TGTGCCAGCAGCCTGAGCGACGGGGGCTACGAGCAGTACTTC. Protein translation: CASSLSDGGYEQYF.